This note documents a single T cell receptor beta chain sequence. Its cognate antigen has yet to be identified. No base quality information exists; no much larger clone differs at one position. This sample was taken from a study of T cell responses to AZD1222 COVID-19 vaccine (TCRdb year 2021). In terms of the full investigation: AZD1222 recipients whose second dose came at about 4 weeks and those whose second dose came at about 12 weeks were combined into one group, since spike-specific TCR depth and breadth did not differ between the two schedules. TCR sequencing was performed for more than 230 trial participants, of whom around 210 were given two doses of AZD1222 and around 26 were given two doses of MenACWY control vaccine. Trial participants were enrolled into age subgroups of 18-55, 56-69 and 70-plus years, which contained approximately 150, 30 and 60 TCR-sequenced participants, respectively.

Trimming takes 1 base from V and 6 bases from J, and the germline ends sit 6 bases apart. The CDR3 covers 13 residues, taking in both the cysteine and the phenylalanine. The only DNA kept is the CDR3, 39 bases in frame from the first base. For CDR1 and CDR2, the germline V gene lists SGHVS and FNYEAQ. Points the paper makes about the study in general: Reportedly, almost half of the unique spike-specific TCRs recognized epitopes lying outside the regions that are mutated in the B.1.351 and B.1.1.7 variants. Spike-specific TCR breadth and depth rose significantly after two AZD1222 doses compared with day 0 and with MenACWY recipients. Participants were mostly white British and included more females than males, and it was suggested by the authors that clonal diversity may have been underestimated. Conclusions about previously exposed vaccinees were limited because only a handful of AZD1222 recipients were SARS-CoV-2 seropositive at baseline. Because no day 14 peak-response samples were available, the repertoires could be characterized only after the peak T cell response. The 56-69-year group was small, and its depth increase did not reach significance, likely because of low power. The vaccine-associated CD4 TCRs covered the entire spike protein, and the dominant responses fell in regions 160-218 and 743-854.

The sample's time point label is to be understood as: baseline before first vaccination. Vaccinee samples came from UK trials COV001 and COV002, including a single-blind randomized controlled phase 2/3 trial of AZD1222 (ChAdOx1 nCoV-19) in healthy adults. Trial participant PBMC samples were collected at day 0 and day 28 after the second dose for TCRbeta chain sequencing. The CDR3 regions of human TCRbeta chains were subjected to immunosequencing. The source study handled its data this way. TCRs in the repertoires were compared against a reference library of SARS-CoV-2-specific TCRs that had been generated with the MIRA antigen-specificity platform. Breadth was defined as the fraction of unique TCRs that were SARS-CoV-2-associated. Depth was defined as the fraction of total T cells that were SARS-CoV-2-associated. Each spike-specific TCR was assigned to its reactive spike region and to a CD4 or CD8 class using the MIRA data. Log10-transformed breadth and depth values were compared by one-way ANOVA with Sidak's multiple comparisons tests. TCRdb mirrors the immuneACCESS table, restricted to in-frame sequences. Some clones are absent from its copies; in checked studies, under half trace to an unresolved V gene, and the reason for the others is unknown. That table gives V, J and clone size, and the DNA gave D and trimming. The sample profile shows some 110,000 clones; about 90% of them were found once. 4% to 5% of the sample is taken by the ten largest.

The chain is encoded by TRBV7-6 joined to TRBJ2-2; the D segment may tentatively be TRBD1 or TRBD2, each giving 5 matched bases. The sequences come from peripheral blood, collected on day 0 of AZD1222 vaccination. The TCR originated in an adult in good health. CDR3 protein: CASSLGGSGELFF. The nucleotide sequence reads TGTGCCAGCAGCTTAGGGGGGTCCGGGGAGCTGTTTTTT.